Following are 27 T cell receptor beta chains from one sample sequenced in a study of T cell responses to AZD1222 COVID-19 vaccine. Generated by immunoSEQ multiplex PCR, the TCRdb table keeps only in-frame clones and is missing some. The table has roughly 150,000 clones, 85% to 90% seen once. This specimen was peripheral blood, taken 28 days after the second AZD1222 dose. The receptors here all came from an adult who received the AZD1222 COVID-19 vaccine.

The chain has TRBV6-5 and TRBJ2-3, with 8 nucleotides matching TRBD1. The V gene end was trimmed by 2 bases and the J gene end by 0 bases; junction bases not matched to a gene: 4. Germline V gives CDR1 MNHEY, CDR2 SVGAGI. The CDR3 runs to 16 residues. The CDR3 sequence: CASSYGTGPSTDTQYF. Written as DNA, the CDR3 is TGTGCCAGCAGTTACGGGACAGGCCCTAGCACAGATACGCAGTATTTT.

This chain connects TRBV5-6 to TRBJ2-1; no reliable D call. Germline loops: CDR1 SGHDT, CDR2 YYEEEE. The CDR3 totals 15 residues. Trimming shortened V by 5 bases and J by 0 bases, and 12 bases separated the two germline ends. CDR3 DNA sequence: TGTGCCAGCAGTCCAATCCGTCGCTCCTACAATGAGCAGTTCTTC. Its translation is CASSPIRRSYNEQFF.

This chain uses TRBV28 with TRBJ1-4; TRBD1 matches 7 bases. This CDR3 has 14 amino acids. Germline lookup yields CDR1 MDHEN and CDR2 SYDVKM. The V gene end was trimmed by 3 bases and the J gene end by 8 bases; junction bases not matched to a gene: 6. CDR3 amino acids: CASSFQGGREKLFF. CDR3 DNA: TGTGCCAGCAGTTTTCAGGGGGGCAGGGAAAAACTGTTTTTT.

The chain carries TRBV2 and TRBJ2-1; 7 bases match TRBD2. Germline V gives CDR1 SNHLY, CDR2 FYNNEI. The J segment lost 13 bases and the V segment lost 3 bases, leaving 3 bases of the junction unmatched. The CDR3 runs to 11 residues. The CDR3 region has the DNA TGTGCCAGCAGTGATTGGGGACTACAGTTCTTC. Translating it yields CASSDWGLQFF. Filled out from reference TRBV2 and TRBJ2-1, the complete variable domain reads EPEVTQTPSHQVTQMGQEVILRCVPISNHLYFYWYRQILGQKVEFLVSFYNNEISEKSEIFDDQFSVERPDGSNFTLKIRSTKLEDSAMYFCASSDWGLQFFGPGTRLTVL.

The chain joins TRBV28 to TRBJ1-1; 7 positions agree with TRBD1. CDR3 length equals 14 residues. Germline-derived CDR1 and CDR2 are MDHEN and SYDVKM. V lost 5 bases, J lost 5 bases, and 8 bases stayed unmatched. CDR3 in amino acids: CASSRRQGRTEAFF. CDR3 DNA sequence: TGTGCCAGCAGTCGCAGACAGGGAAGGACTGAAGCTTTCTTT.

The chain employs TRBV5-1 and TRBJ1-6; D unresolved. V was shortened by 0 bases and J by 8 bases, with 12 bases between the two germline ends. Germline CDR1 reads SGHRS; CDR2 reads YFSETQ. This CDR3 region has 15 residues. This chain's CDR3 is CASSLAGELDSPLHF. In DNA form, the CDR3 reads TGCGCCAGCAGCTTGGCCGGGGAACTTGATTCACCCCTCCACTTT.

The rearrangement links TRBV7-9 to TRBJ2-5; maybe TRBD1 (6 bases). Germline V gives CDR1 SEHNR, CDR2 FQNEAQ (reference sequence). Between the trimmed V and J ends, which lost 3 bases and 5 bases, there was a span of 13 bases. The CDR3 runs to 14 residues. CDR3: CASSFLRQAETQYF. In nucleotides, the CDR3 is TGTGCCAGCAGCTTTTTGCGACAGGCGGAGACCCAGTACTTC. The whole variable domain, remainder taken from reference TRBV7-9 and TRBJ2-5, is DTGVSQNPRHKITKRGQNVTFRCDPISEHNRLYWYRQTLGQGPEFLTYFQNEAQLEKSRLLSDRFSAERPKGSFSTLEIQRTEQGDSAMYLCASSFLRQAETQYFGPGTRLLVL.

The V gene is TRBV30, the J gene TRBJ2-7, with 11 positions matching TRBD1. Per the germline V gene, CDR1 is GTSNPN and CDR2 is SVGIG (reference sequence). V lost 6 bases and J lost 7; bases outside the gene matches: 8. This CDR3 is 13 amino acids long. The CDR3 sequence: CACPRDRGNEQYF. CDR3 bases: TGTGCCTGCCCCCGGGACAGGGGGAATGAGCAGTACTTC.

The chain couples TRBV13 to TRBJ1-5, with 7 bases identical to TRBD1. The germline V gene encodes CDR1 PRHDT and CDR2 FYEKMQ (reference sequence). The CDR3 loop spans 13 amino acids. With 5 bases clipped from V and 7 bases from J, the junction kept 5 bases outside the gene matches. Here the CDR3 reads CASSTGQVQPQHF. For the CDR3, the DNA is TGTGCCAGCAGCACAGGACAGGTCCAGCCCCAGCATTTT.

The rearrangement joins TRBV5-6 to TRBJ2-2, with 7 bases lining up with TRBD1. V shed 3 bases, J shed 0 bases, and the junction held 2 bases outside the gene matches. The germline V gene encodes CDR1 SGHDT and CDR2 YYEEEE. The CDR3 is 15 residues long. The CDR3 DNA follows: TGTGCCAGCAGCTACAGGGGCACGAACACCGGGGAGCTGTTTTTT. Protein product: CASSYRGTNTGELFF. The entire variable domain, with the rest obtained from reference TRBV5-6 and TRBJ2-2, is as follows: DAGVTQSPTHLIKTRGQQVTLRCSPKSGHDTVSWYQQALGQGPQFIFQYYEEEERQRGNFPDRFSGHQFPNYSSELNVNALLLGDSALYLCASSYRGTNTGELFFGEGSRLTVL.

The table lists this clone with a count of one. V gene TRBV19 combines with J gene TRBJ1-5; the D gene is possibly TRBD1 (6 bases). Trimming removed 5 bases at V and 2 bases at J, with 16 bases between. The V gene's germline CDR1 is LNHDA and CDR2 SQIVND (reference sequence). This CDR3 comprises 16 residues. In nucleotides, the CDR3 is TGTGCCAGTAGTTCCCCAGGCCCAGGGGGCAATCAGCCCCAGCATTTT. It is translated as CASSSPGPGGNQPQHF.

This chain joins TRBV3-1 (or the pseudogene TRBV3-2) and TRBJ2-5; D ambiguous. The V and J ends lost 1 base and 5 bases respectively, with 14 bases between them. CDR1 is LGHDT and CDR2 is YNNKEL in the germline V gene (reference sequence). This CDR3 contains 15 residues. CDR3 region: CASSQGEEGRETQYF. In nucleotides, the CDR3 is TGTGCCAGCAGCCAAGGAGAGGAAGGCCGGGAGACCCAGTACTTC.

Details on this clone: This same CDR3 is encoded by further DNA sequences in the sample. The chain joins TRBV6-5 to TRBJ1-4; the D is unclear. V lost 4 bases to trimming and J lost 1 base, with 7 bases between them. The germline gives CDR1 MNHEY, CDR2 SVGAGI. CDR3 length equals 14 residues. The DNA for the CDR3 is TGTGCCAGCAGTTCAGGAGAAACTAATGAAAAACTGTTTTTT. Amino acid sequence: CASSSGETNEKLFF.

The V gene is TRBV12-5, the J gene TRBJ1-1; no reliable D call. This CDR3 region has 16 residues. Germline V gives CDR1 LGHNT, CDR2 FRNRAP. Trimming removed 0 bases at V and 1 base at J, with 12 bases between. The CDR3 reads CASGLVRRRSNTEAFF. The DNA of the CDR3 is TGTGCTAGTGGTTTGGTACGCAGACGCTCGAACACTGAAGCTTTCTTT.

This rearrangement joins TRBV11-2 to TRBJ2-1, with 7 bases identical to TRBD1. The germline gives CDR1 SGHAT, CDR2 FQNNGV. V dropped 5 bases and J dropped 9; count of bases not matched to a gene: 10. The CDR3 loop spans 14 amino acids. DNA for the CDR3: TGTGCCAGCAGCCCTTGGAGACAGGGCAGTGAGCAGTTCTTC. This sequence encodes CASSPWRQGSEQFF.

The chain is built from TRBV2 and TRBJ2-1; D might be TRBD1 (6 bases). Germline V lookup: CDR1 SNHLY, CDR2 FYNNEI. V lost 10 bases to trimming and J lost 3 bases, with 13 bases between them. CDR3 length: 13 residues. Written as DNA, the CDR3 is TGTGCCACCAACCTAGGGGGCTACAATGAGCAGTTCTTC. This translates into CATNLGGYNEQFF.

V gene TRBV6-5 combines with J gene TRBJ2-7, with D possibly being TRBD1 (5 bases). CDR1 MNHEY and CDR2 SVGAGI come from the germline V gene. V was pared by 6 bases and J by 2 bases, with 8 bases between. The CDR3 loop spans 12 amino acids. The CDR3 region has the DNA TGTGCCAGCAGGAGGACACCCTACGAGCAGTACGTC. Translated, it gives CASRRTPYEQYV.

In regard to this clone: The same CDR3 arises from other DNA sequences in this sample as well. The chain employs TRBV6-5 and TRBJ1-2; maybe TRBD1 (6 bases). This CDR3 has 16 amino acids. V lost 0 bases and J lost 0, with 11 bases in between. CDR1 is MNHEY, CDR2 SVGAGI, per germline. This chain's CDR3 is CASSYSGGGANYGYTF. The CDR3, as DNA: TGTGCCAGCAGTTACTCAGGGGGTGGAGCTAACTATGGCTACACCTTC.

This rearrangement joins TRBV6-5 to TRBJ1-4, with D unclear. The CDR3 length is 14 residues. V was clipped by 6 bases and J by 2 bases, with 10 bases between them. Per the germline V gene, CDR1 is MNHEY and CDR2 is SVGAGI. Written as DNA, the CDR3 is TGTGCCAGCAGGCCGACGGTTACTAATGAAAAACTGTTTTTT. This codes for CASRPTVTNEKLFF.

This chain joins TRBV29-1 and TRBJ1-3; possible D gene TRBD1, 6 bases. The CDR3 has 15 residues. Germline lookup yields CDR1 SQVTM and CDR2 ANQGSEA. V gave up 1 base and J gave up 2 bases, with 12 bases separating them. The CDR3 here is CSVEVGQGPGNTIYF. The CDR3, as DNA: TGCAGCGTTGAAGTGGGGCAGGGGCCTGGAAACACCATATATTTT. Based on the CDR3 plus reference TRBV29-1 and TRBJ1-3, the full variable domain is SAVISQKPSRDICQRGTSLTIQCQVDSQVTMMFWYRQQPGQSLTLIATANQGSEATYESGFVIDKFPISRPNLTFSTLTVSNMSPEDSSIYLCSVEVGQGPGNTIYFGEGSWLTVV.

The V call is TRBV5-4, the J call TRBJ2-1, with D perhaps matching TRBD1 (6 bases). Per germline, CDR1 SGHNT and CDR2 YYREEE (reference sequence). Deletions cut 4 bases from V and 10 bases from J, with 18 bases between. CDR3 length equals 14 residues. CDR3 loop: CASSHGQGTREQFF. For the CDR3, the DNA is TGTGCCAGCAGCCATGGGCAGGGGACGAGAGAGCAGTTCTTC.

J is TRBJ2-2 and V is TRBV6-5; tentative D call: TRBD1 (5 bases). The CDR3 extends over 15 amino acids. Trimming shortened V by 5 bases and J by 0 bases, and 10 bases separated the two germline ends. CDR1 and CDR2 (germline): MNHEY, SVGAGI. CDR3 residues: CASSTTVTNTGELFF. The CDR3, as DNA: TGTGCCAGCAGTACGACAGTTACGAACACCGGGGAGCTGTTTTTT.

The chain is built from TRBV27 and TRBJ1-2, with D unresolved. The CDR3 extends over 12 amino acids. Trimming shortened V by 5 bases and J by 4 bases, and 8 bases separated the two germline ends. In germline, CDR1 is MNHEY, CDR2 SMNVEV (reference sequence). CDR3 nucleotide sequence: TGTGCCAGCAGTCCAACCGGCTATGGCTACACCTTC. Protein: CASSPTGYGYTF.

The J gene is TRBJ1-2, the V gene TRBV5-6, with D possibly being TRBD1 (5 bases). The CDR3 runs 16 residues. CDR1 is SGHDT and CDR2 is YYEEEE in the germline V gene. Trimming shortened V by 7 bases and J by 2 bases, and 21 bases separated the two germline ends. CDR3 in DNA: TGTGCCAGCTACTACGACAGTGCAAATACCAACTATGGCTACACCTTC. Translating it yields CASYYDSANTNYGYTF. Variable domain in full (rest from reference TRBV5-6 and TRBJ1-2): DAGVTQSPTHLIKTRGQQVTLRCSPKSGHDTVSWYQQALGQGPQFIFQYYEEEERQRGNFPDRFSGHQFPNYSSELNVNALLLGDSALYLCASYYDSANTNYGYTFGSGTRLTVV.

The V call is TRBV5-6, the J call TRBJ1-4, with TRBD1 as a possible D gene (6 bases). V dropped 1 base and J dropped 8 bases, with 12 bases sitting between them. The CDR3 contains 14 residues. Germline V CDR1 and CDR2: SGHDT, YYEEEE. The CDR3 bases are TGTGCCAGCAGCTTGAGTGGGGGGGCCGAAAAACTGTTTTTT. It yields the protein CASSLSGGAEKLFF.

The chain is built from TRBV29-1 and TRBJ2-1; TRBD2 agrees at 9 bases. The CDR3 sequence is 14 residues long. CDR1 and CDR2 from the germline V gene are SQVTM and ANQGSEA. J lost 7 bases, V lost 7 bases, and 11 bases had no gene match. DNA for the CDR3: TGCAGCGCTCTACCGGGACTAGCATCGAATGAGCAGTTCTTC. Translating gives CSALPGLASNEQFF.

The gene calls are TRBV6-1 and TRBJ1-2; 7 bases are shared with TRBD1. The CDR3 loop spans 13 amino acids. Germline values: CDR1 MNHNS, CDR2 SASEGT. The junction had 7 bases not matched to a gene; V was cut back by 6 bases and J by 6 bases. The CDR3 sequence is CASRVQGRDGYTF. DNA for the CDR3: TGTGCCAGCAGGGTACAGGGGAGGGATGGCTACACCTTC.